The 30 T cell receptor beta chains below come from one sample, sequenced in a study of blood T cell repertoires in COVID-19 (dated by TCRdb to the early 2020s). The library was prepared using the immunoSEQ multiplex PCR assay. TCRdb retrieved this table from immuneACCESS and kept in-frame rearrangements only. Not all clones are present; in checked studies, unresolved V genes account for under half, and no reason is known for the remainder. The sample includes fewer than 150,000 clones, with roughly 81% observed a single time. Of the sample, roughly 12% is held by the ten largest clones. The sequenced sample was peripheral blood. These receptor sequences come from a human donor in a cohort sampled during active COVID-19.

The rearrangement uses TRBV11-3 and TRBJ2-1; 9 bases align to TRBD2. This CDR3 spans 15 amino acids. Germline V gene sequence: CDR1 SGHNT, CDR2 YENEEA. Losses at the gene ends were 0 bases for V and 5 bases for J; bases not matched to a gene: 2. This chain's CDR3 is CASSLDGTSHNEQFF. The CDR3 region has the DNA TGTGCCAGCAGCTTAGACGGGACTAGCCACAATGAGCAGTTCTTC.

This sequence joins TRBV15 and TRBJ2-7, with 8 bases aligning to TRBD2. After removal of 5 bases from V and 5 bases from J, the junction contained 14 bases not matched to a gene. CDR1 is LNHNV and CDR2 is YYDKDF in the germline V gene (reference sequence). The CDR3 runs to 16 residues. The CDR3 reads CATSPNTAGGPHEQYF. CDR3 nucleotide sequence: TGTGCCACCAGCCCCAATACGGCGGGGGGTCCCCACGAGCAGTACTTC.

The rearrangement joins TRBV9 to TRBJ2-5, with D unclear. The CDR3 has 15 amino acids. Trimming shortened V by 0 bases and J by 2 bases, and 11 bases separated the two germline ends. Germline values: CDR1 SGDLS, CDR2 YYNGEE. Here the CDR3 DNA reads TGTGCCAGCAGCGTAGCGACGGGTCCTCAAGAGACCCAGTACTTC. Its protein is CASSVATGPQETQYF.

V is TRBV30 and J is TRBJ1-1; the D gene is possibly TRBD1 (5 bases). Germline V gene lookup returns CDR1 GTSNPN and CDR2 SVGIG (reference sequence). V was clipped by 4 bases and J by 4 bases, with 13 bases between them. This CDR3 has 13 amino acids. The CDR3 sequence is CAWNQGRRTEAFF. For the CDR3, the DNA is TGTGCCTGGAATCAGGGCCGCCGCACTGAAGCTTTCTTT.

The chain joins TRBV3-1 (or the pseudogene TRBV3-2) to TRBJ2-7; no reliable D call. CDR3 length equals 14 residues. The V end lost 5 bases, the J end lost 0 bases, and 11 bases lay between the germline ends. Germline-derived CDR1 and CDR2 are LGHDT and YNNKEL (reference sequence). This CDR3 reads CASSYDASSYEQYF. In nucleotides, the CDR3 is TGTGCCAGCAGCTACGACGCTAGCTCCTACGAGCAGTACTTC.

The CDR3: CATSRGLAGGRYEQYF. CDR3 in DNA: TGTGCCACCAGCAGAGGACTAGCGGGGGGGCGCTACGAGCAGTACTTC. The rearrangement links TRBV15 to TRBJ2-7; 14 bases fit TRBD2. From germline, CDR1 is LNHNV and CDR2 YYDKDF (reference sequence). The CDR3 runs 16 residues. With V trimmed by 1 base and J by 3 bases, 2 bases remained unmatched.

The rearrangement joins TRBV5-6 to TRBJ2-5; D is ambiguous. Trimming cost V 5 bases and J 3 bases, with 5 bases left between them. CDR1 and CDR2 from the germline V gene are SGHDT and YYEEEE. CDR3 length: 11 amino acids. The CDR3 DNA reads TGTGCCAGCAGTCGCGAAGAGACCCAGTACTTC. Translated, it gives CASSREETQYF.

V usage is TRBV12-3 or TRBV12-4 and J usage is TRBJ1-5, with D perhaps TRBD1 (5 bases). V lost 8 bases and J lost 7, with 12 bases in between. The CDR3 loop spans 12 amino acids. In nucleotides, the CDR3 is TGTGCCAGCCTTTCGGGGGGACAGCCCCAGCATTTT. Protein product: CASLSGGQPQHF.

The chain employs TRBV24-1 and TRBJ2-3; TRBD2 agrees at 8 bases. V shed 5 bases, J shed 0 bases, and the junction held 9 bases outside the gene matches. Germline V gives CDR1 KGHDR, CDR2 SFDVKD. The CDR3 runs 17 residues. The DNA for the CDR3 is TGTGCCACCAGTGGCGGCGGGGGCGGGGGGAGCACAGATACGCAGTATTTT. Translation: CATSGGGGGGSTDTQYF.

This clone was observed a handful of times. J is TRBJ2-1 and V is TRBV19; TRBD2 matches 16 bases. Germline V gene lookup returns CDR1 LNHDA and CDR2 SQIVND (reference sequence). This CDR3 is built from 18 residues. The V gene end was trimmed by 9 bases and the J gene end by 9 bases; junction bases not matched to a gene: 17. CDR3 sequence: CARRPGLAGGFPCSEQFF. The CDR3 DNA reads as TGTGCCAGGAGACCGGGACTAGCGGGGGGGTTCCCGTGCAGTGAGCAGTTCTTC.

The rearrangement uses TRBV6-4 and TRBJ2-5, with 12 bases matching TRBD2. The CDR3 contains 16 residues. Germline-derived CDR1 and CDR2 are MRHNA and SNTAGT. Trimming at V came to 7 bases and at J to 5 bases, leaving 11 bases not matched to a gene. The CDR3 nucleotides are TGTGCCAGCATCGGACTAGCGGGGCATCCTCGCGAGACCCAGTACTTC. Translating it yields CASIGLAGHPRETQYF.

This clone was counted once. The genes are TRBV2 and TRBJ1-6; tentative D call: TRBD1 (5 bases). The CDR3 sequence is 14 residues long. Per the germline V gene, CDR1 is SNHLY and CDR2 is FYNNEI. V lost 6 bases and J lost 6, with 12 bases in between. The CDR3 reads CASRADSTNSPLHF. CDR3 nucleotide sequence: TGTGCCAGCAGGGCTGACAGCACTAATTCACCCCTCCACTTT.

This chain connects TRBV5-1 to TRBJ1-1; no reliable D call. The CDR3 extends over 13 amino acids. In germline, CDR1 is SGHRS, CDR2 YFSETQ. The ends were cut back, 2 bases at V and 4 bases at J, with 9 bases in the middle. DNA of the CDR3: TGCGCCAGCAGCTTAGAGGCGGCCACTGAAGCTTTCTTT. It specifies CASSLEAATEAFF.

This clone occurred once. This chain uses TRBV2 with TRBJ1-4; the D is unclear. The ends were cut back, 3 bases at V and 7 bases at J, with 15 bases in the middle. The germline V gene has CDR1 SNHLY and CDR2 FYNNEI. This CDR3 has 15 amino acids. The CDR3 sequence: CASSENPGRGEKLFF. Written as DNA, the CDR3 is TGTGCCAGCAGTGAGAACCCCGGGCGGGGTGAAAAACTGTTTTTT.

This rearrangement joins TRBV6-5 to TRBJ1-2; D possibly corresponds to TRBD1 (6 bases). V was shortened by 5 bases and J by 0 bases, with 10 bases between the two germline ends. Looked up from germline, CDR1 is MNHEY and CDR2 is SVGAGI. The CDR3 has 14 amino acids. CDR3 region: CASSMGATNYGYTF. The CDR3 DNA reads TGTGCCAGCAGTATGGGGGCGACTAACTATGGCTACACCTTC.

This clone was counted only a few times. J is TRBJ2-3 and V is TRBV11-3; 10 bases align to TRBD2. CDR1 and CDR2 from the germline V gene are SGHNT and YENEEA. V was clipped by 5 bases and J by 4 bases; unmatched bases: 6. There are 15 residues in the CDR3. CDR3 sequence (DNA): TGTGCCAGCAGCCGAGCGGGGGGGCCCGCAGATACGCAGTATTTT. Translation gives CASSRAGGPADTQYF. Supplemented by reference TRBV11-3 and TRBJ2-3, the full variable domain reads EAGVVQSPRYKIIEKKQPVAFWCNPISGHNTLYWYLQNLGQGPELLIRYENEEAVDDSQLPKDRFSAERLKGVDSTLKIQPAELGDSAVYLCASSRAGGPADTQYFGPGTRLTVL.

The J gene is TRBJ1-1, the V gene TRBV28; a possible D gene is TRBD1 (6 bases). Looked up from germline, CDR1 is MDHEN and CDR2 is SYDVKM. CDR3 size: 15 residues. V was clipped by 7 bases and J by 0 bases, with 15 bases between them. Here the CDR3 reads CASNPRDTLNTEAFF. As DNA, the CDR3 is TGTGCCAGCAACCCCCGGGACACCTTGAACACTGAAGCTTTCTTT.

The J gene is TRBJ1-6, the V gene TRBV30, with D maybe TRBD1 (6 bases). Germline V lookup: CDR1 GTSNPN, CDR2 SVGIG (reference sequence). This CDR3 is built from 15 residues. V lost 3 bases and J 9 bases, leaving 18 bases between the germline ends. CDR3 sequence: CAWSLPQGTSSPLHF. In DNA, the CDR3 is TGTGCCTGGAGCCTTCCCCAGGGGACATCTTCACCCCTCCACTTT.

Written as DNA, the CDR3 is TGTGCCACCAGCATCCTCGGACAGGGGGCTGAAGCTTTCTTT. As protein: CATSILGQGAEAFF. The V and J genes are TRBV15 and TRBJ1-1; TRBD1 matches at 10 bases. Trimming removed 4 bases from V and 6 bases from J; junction bases left unmatched: 5. Germline V gene data show CDR1 as LNHNV and CDR2 as YYDKDF (reference sequence). CDR3 length: 14 residues.

The chain links TRBV12-5 to TRBJ1-2; 9 bases match TRBD1. CDR1 and CDR2 (germline): LGHNT, FRNRAP. The trim removed 2 bases at V and 0 bases at J, leaving 1 base unmatched. The CDR3 contains 15 residues. The CDR3 spells CASGLTGGTNYGYTF. The CDR3 bases are TGTGCTAGTGGTTTGACAGGGGGCACTAACTATGGCTACACCTTC.

The rearrangement joins TRBV18 to TRBJ1-3; D is perhaps TRBD1 (6 bases). Per the germline V gene, CDR1 is KGHSH and CDR2 is LQKENI. The V gene lost 5 bases and the J gene lost 2 bases, with 13 bases spanning the gap. The CDR3 has 15 amino acids. CDR3 nucleotide sequence: TGTGCCAGCTCAGATACCACAGGGCCTGGAAACACCATATATTTT. It is translated as CASSDTTGPGNTIYF.

V is TRBV6-5 and J is TRBJ1-2, with TRBD1 matching 12 bases. The CDR3 runs to 15 residues. The ends lost 6 bases at V and 6 bases at J; junction bases unmatched: 8. Germline CDR1 and CDR2: MNHEY and SVGAGI. CDR3 residues: CASSEGQGAVDGYTF. For the CDR3, the DNA is TGTGCCAGCAGCGAGGGACAGGGGGCTGTAGATGGCTACACCTTC.

As regards this clone: This specimen includes other DNA sequences encoding the same CDR3. This chain uses TRBV19 with TRBJ1-4, with D possibly being TRBD1 (6 bases). Germline-derived CDR1 and CDR2 are LNHDA and SQIVND (reference sequence). The CDR3 is 13 amino acids. V shed 8 bases and J shed 6 bases, with 13 bases lying between them. CDR3 amino acids: CASEANRDEKLFF. The CDR3, as DNA: TGTGCCAGTGAGGCGAACAGGGATGAAAAACTGTTTTTT.

The V call is TRBV28, the J call TRBJ2-7; 9 bases line up with TRBD1. Germline CDR1 is MDHEN and CDR2 is SYDVKM. V was pared by 3 bases and J by 1 base, with 4 bases of the junction left unmatched. The CDR3 length is 15 residues. DNA for the CDR3: TGTGCCAGCAGTTTCGTAGGACAGGGGTCCTACGAGCAGTACTTC. Translating it yields CASSFVGQGSYEQYF.

The V and J genes are TRBV19 and TRBJ1-1; perhaps TRBD1 as D (5 bases). Between the trimmed V and J ends, which lost 7 bases and 7 bases, there was a span of 13 bases. The CDR3 runs to 12 residues. Germline V gene sequence: CDR1 LNHDA, CDR2 SQIVND (reference sequence). The CDR3 DNA reads TGTGCCAGTATCCGGGGGGTGGGTGAAGCTTTCTTT. As protein: CASIRGVGEAFF.

This rearrangement joins TRBV19 to TRBJ1-5; TRBD1 matches at 9 bases. Germline V CDR1 and CDR2: LNHDA, SQIVND (reference sequence). CDR3 length equals 14 residues. V was pared by 6 bases and J by 7 bases, with 7 bases of the junction left unmatched. Here the CDR3 reads CASSAQGANQPQHF. DNA of the CDR3: TGTGCCAGTAGCGCACAGGGGGCGAACCAGCCCCAGCATTTT.

This clone was observed a handful of times. J is TRBJ1-5 and V is TRBV3-1 (or the pseudogene TRBV3-2); D unresolved. The V end lost 0 bases, the J end lost 6 bases, and 9 bases lay between the germline ends. The CDR3 contains 14 residues. The germline CDR1 and CDR2 sequences are LGHDT and YNNKEL (reference sequence). The CDR3 sequence is CASSQDSRGQPQHF. CDR3 DNA: TGTGCCAGCAGCCAAGACTCGCGGGGTCAGCCCCAGCATTTT.

This clone was observed a single time. V usage is TRBV6-5 and J usage is TRBJ2-7; 8 bases line up with TRBD1. Germline CDR1 and CDR2: MNHEY and SVGAGI. The CDR3 runs to 13 residues. The trim removed 9 bases at V and 0 bases at J, leaving 4 bases unmatched. CDR3 sequence (DNA): TGTGCCAGGAAGGACAGGGTCTCCTACGAGCAGTACTTC. Its protein is CARKDRVSYEQYF.

This chain links TRBV6-5 with TRBJ1-5; 8 nucleotides align to TRBD1. Germline V CDR1 and CDR2: MNHEY, SVGAGI. The CDR3 contains 13 residues. Trimming removed 11 bases from V and 7 bases from J; junction bases left unmatched: 10. In DNA, the CDR3 is TGTGCCGCCCGTGGACAGGGCGGACAGCCCCAGCATTTT. This encodes CAARGQGGQPQHF.

The rearrangement links TRBV6-5 to TRBJ1-2; TRBD1 matches 10 bases. CDR1 and CDR2 from the germline V gene are MNHEY and SVGAGI. After removal of 8 bases from V and 5 bases from J, the junction contained 11 bases not matched to a gene. This CDR3 comprises 15 residues. This CDR3 is CASSKRGTGEYGYTF. In DNA form, the CDR3 reads TGTGCCAGCTCAAAGAGAGGGACAGGGGAGTATGGCTACACCTTC.